These 15 T cell receptor beta chains originate from one sample sequenced in a study of blood T cell repertoires in COVID-19. The table came from immunoSEQ multiplex PCR; TCRdb's copy has only in-frame clones and leaves some out. The sample has over 300,000 clones, roughly 90% seen once; the top ten hold around 0.95%. Input material: PBMCs or T cells enriched from blood (not recorded which). Source of these receptors: a woman between 25 and 40 years old with acute COVID-19.

This chain links TRBV9 with TRBJ1-1; the match to TRBD1 covers 11 bases. V was clipped by 6 bases and J by 3 bases; unmatched bases: 4. This CDR3 is built from 14 residues. The germline gives CDR1 SGDLS, CDR2 YYNGEE. The CDR3 DNA is TGTGCCAGCACCGGGACAGGGGGAGACACTGAAGCTTTCTTT. This translates into CASTGTGGDTEAFF.

This clone was detected only once. The chain recombines TRBV9 with TRBJ2-1, with 8 bases matching TRBD1. Germline CDR1 is SGDLS and CDR2 is YYNGEE. The CDR3 runs to 15 residues. The ends lost 4 bases at V and 7 bases at J; junction bases unmatched: 10. CDR3 sequence (DNA): TGTGCCAGCAGCCAGTTCCCCCAGGGGGCGAATGAGCAGTTCTTC. Its protein product is CASSQFPQGANEQFF.

The chain combines TRBV7-6 with TRBJ1-3; D uncertain. CDR1 and CDR2 from the germline V gene are SGHVS and FNYEAQ. Trimming removed 1 base from V and 0 bases from J, with 13 bases in between. The CDR3 consists of 17 residues. This CDR3 is CASSLDPVSSSGNTIYF. The CDR3 region has the DNA TGTGCCAGCAGCTTAGACCCGGTTTCGAGCTCTGGAAACACCATATATTTT.

This chain joins TRBV13 and TRBJ1-6, with D tentatively TRBD1 (5 bases). The CDR3 has 14 amino acids. Trimming took 5 bases from V and 9 from J, leaving 14 bases between them. Germline-derived CDR1 and CDR2 are PRHDT and FYEKMQ (reference sequence). CDR3 DNA: TGTGCCAGCAGCGAGACTGGGGGAGGTTCACCCCTCCACTTT. Protein: CASSETGGGSPLHF.

V and J are TRBV19 and TRBJ1-4; 7 bases agree with TRBD1. Germline CDR1 is LNHDA and CDR2 is SQIVND (reference sequence). There are 16 residues in the CDR3. V gave up 6 bases and J gave up 3 bases; unmatched junction bases: 10. CDR3: CASRRQTGTANEKLFF. CDR3 bases: TGTGCCAGTAGAAGACAGACCGGGACAGCTAATGAAAAACTGTTTTTT.

This chain links TRBV2 with TRBJ1-2, with D unresolved. Germline CDR1 reads SNHLY; CDR2 reads FYNNEI. The CDR3 contains 15 residues. The V gene lost 3 bases and the J gene lost 7 bases, with 18 bases spanning the gap. The CDR3 reads CASSEARGQYGGYTF. The DNA of the CDR3 is TGTGCCAGCAGTGAGGCCCGAGGGCAGTACGGTGGCTACACCTTC.

This chain links TRBV21-1 with TRBJ2-2; TRBD2, the table's D call, was not compared with the DNA. TRBV21-1 is described as a pseudogene. The CDR3 totals 19 residues. As DNA, the CDR3 is TGTGCCAGCAGCATAGGACTAGCGGGGCTTTGGCGGAACACCGGGGAGCTGTTTTTT. Amino acids: CASSIGLAGLWRNTGELFF.

The chain uses TRBV7-2 and TRBJ1-2; a possible D gene is TRBD1 (5 bases). The CDR3 runs 14 residues. V was pared by 1 base and J by 5 bases, with 11 bases between. The germline V gene has CDR1 SGHTA and CDR2 FQGNSA. CDR3 region: CASSLEGAGYGYTF. In nucleotides, the CDR3 is TGTGCCAGCAGCTTAGAGGGTGCAGGGTATGGCTACACCTTC.

The CDR3 reads CASSQGAGLAEAYNEQFF. DNA of the CDR3: TGCGCCAGCAGCCAAGGTGCCGGACTAGCGGAAGCCTACAATGAGCAGTTCTTC. The chain recombines TRBV4-1 with TRBJ2-1, with TRBD2 identical over 10 bases. Looked up from germline, CDR1 is MGHRA and CDR2 is YSYEKL. The CDR3 covers 18 residues. With V trimmed by 1 base and J by 2 bases, 8 bases remained unmatched.

This rearrangement joins TRBV19 to TRBJ1-5, with 8 bases fitting TRBD1. The CDR3 runs 15 residues. CDR1 and CDR2 (germline): LNHDA, SQIVND (reference sequence). V was clipped by 5 bases and J by 4 bases; unmatched bases: 7. Written as DNA, the CDR3 is TGTGCCAGTAGTGACGGACAGGGCCCAAATCAGCCCCAGCATTTT. Protein product: CASSDGQGPNQPQHF.

The chain carries TRBV24-1 and TRBJ2-7; TRBD1 matches at 8 bases. The length of the CDR3 is 16 residues. Per the germline V gene, CDR1 is KGHDR and CDR2 is SFDVKD. The V segment lost 4 bases and the J segment 5 bases; nucleotides outside the gene matches: 12. The CDR3 DNA reads as TGTGCCACCAGTGACCCCAGGGACAGGTGGAATAACGAGCAGTACTTC. Its translation: CATSDPRDRWNNEQYF.

The genes are TRBV27 and TRBJ1-2; no definite D call. Trimming removed 0 bases at V and 4 bases at J, with 12 bases between. The CDR3 totals 15 residues. The germline CDR1 and CDR2 sequences are MNHEY and SMNVEV (reference sequence). The CDR3 spells CASSLSPGRFYGYTF. The CDR3 DNA is TGTGCCAGCAGTTTATCGCCGGGGAGGTTCTATGGCTACACCTTC.

This clone has a single count. The chain uses TRBV4-1 and TRBJ2-1; TRBD1 aligns across 9 bases. Unmatched junction bases numbered 13, after V lost 4 bases and J lost 9 bases. The CDR3 has 16 residues. CDR1 MGHRA and CDR2 YSYEKL come from the germline V gene. DNA of the CDR3: TGCGCCAGCAGCCCCACAGGGAACAGGGGGCAGGCTGAGCAGTTCTTC. Its translation is CASSPTGNRGQAEQFF.

This clone was seen once. V and J are TRBV25-1 and TRBJ2-1; TRBD1 aligns across 12 bases. CDR3 size: 18 residues. The V and J ends lost 1 base and 8 bases, in that order; junction bases with no gene match: 12. Looked up from germline, CDR1 is MGHDK and CDR2 is SYGVNS. The DNA of the CDR3 is TGTGCCAGCAGTGAATCGAGGGGTATGGGACAGGGGGCAGATGAGCAGTTCTTC. It is translated as CASSESRGMGQGADEQFF.

The chain carries TRBV10-3 and TRBJ2-2; 11 positions agree with TRBD1. CDR3 length: 16 amino acids. The germline V gene encodes CDR1 ENHRY and CDR2 SYGVKD. V trimming: 5 bases; J trimming: 6 bases; junction bases outside the gene matches: 8. The CDR3 DNA reads as TGTGCCATCAGTCCTACGGGGGACAGGGGGTCCGGGGAGCTGTTTTTT. Its translation: CAISPTGDRGSGELFF.